The 16 T cell receptor beta chains below all came from one sample that was sequenced in a study of T cell responses to AZD1222 COVID-19 vaccine (dated by TCRdb to about 2021). In light of the paper, this sample's time point label describes: baseline before first vaccination. The library was made by the immunoSEQ multiplex PCR assay. TCRdb provides this immuneACCESS table in a form limited to in-frame rearrangements. Some clones are lacking; in checked studies, under half of them reflect an unresolved V gene, and why the rest are absent is not known. This sample is represented by roughly 120,000 clones; 91% of them were singletons. Approximately 2.5% of the sample is in the top ten clones. Sequencing used peripheral blood, obtained on day 0 of AZD1222 vaccination. These receptors were taken from an adult in good health.

The gene calls are TRBV29-1 and TRBJ2-5; no firm D call. The germline V gene encodes CDR1 SQVTM and CDR2 ANQGSEA. V was shortened by 4 bases and J by 2 bases, with 8 bases between the two germline ends. This CDR3 is built from 12 residues. In nucleotides, the CDR3 is TGCAGCGTTGTGACCCAACAAGAGACCCAGTACTTC. Protein sequence: CSVVTQQETQYF.

The chain combines TRBV5-4 with TRBJ2-3, with TRBD2 as a possible D gene (6 bases). Germline CDR1 reads SGHNT; CDR2 reads YYREEE (reference sequence). Trimming removed 7 bases at V and 0 bases at J, with 18 bases between. The CDR3 is 16 residues long. CDR3 region: CASREAGLRSTDTQYF. The CDR3 nucleotides read TGTGCCAGCCGTGAGGCGGGACTCCGTAGCACAGATACGCAGTATTTT. The full variable domain, completed using reference TRBV5-4 and TRBJ2-3, is ETGVTQSPTHLIKTRGQQVTLRCSSQSGHNTVSWYQQALGQGPQFIFQYYREEENGRGNFPPRFSGLQFPNYSSELNVNALELDDSALYLCASREAGLRSTDTQYFGPGTRLTVL.

The chain joins TRBV18 to TRBJ1-5; D is possibly TRBD1 (6 bases). CDR1 KGHSH and CDR2 LQKENI come from the germline V gene. V lost 6 bases to trimming and J lost 4 bases, with 10 bases between them. The CDR3 has 13 residues. Written as DNA, the CDR3 is TGTGCCAGCTCCGAGCAGGGGAATCAGCCCCAGCATTTT. This translates into CASSEQGNQPQHF.

The chain uses TRBV11-2 and TRBJ1-1; 10 positions match TRBD1. This CDR3 is 18 amino acids long. Germline-derived CDR1 and CDR2 are SGHAT and FQNNGV. Germline trimming cut 1 base from V and 7 bases from J; bases unmatched to any gene: 15. This CDR3 reads CASSLVPLWDRGRVEAFF. The CDR3 nucleotides are TGTGCCAGCAGCTTAGTACCCCTTTGGGACAGGGGCAGGGTTGAAGCTTTCTTT.

The genes are TRBV7-9 and TRBJ1-4; D unresolved. Germline loops: CDR1 SEHNR, CDR2 FQNEAQ (reference sequence). This CDR3 region has 16 residues. The V and J ends lost 6 bases and 7 bases respectively, with 21 bases between them. The CDR3 here is CASSSSRPGLSEKLFF. The CDR3 DNA sequence: TGTGCCAGCAGTTCGTCCCGACCGGGCTTGAGTGAAAAACTGTTTTTT.

This clone was observed a single time. V usage is TRBV9 and J usage is TRBJ1-2; tentative D call: TRBD1 (6 bases). Germline-derived CDR1 and CDR2 are SGDLS and YYNGEE. The V end lost 0 bases, the J end lost 8 bases, and 11 bases lay between the germline ends. This CDR3 has 13 amino acids. The CDR3 DNA reads TGTGCCAGCAGCGTAGATACAGGGAGAGGCTACACCTTC. This encodes CASSVDTGRGYTF.

V is TRBV6-4 and J is TRBJ1-1; D gene ambiguous. V lost 4 bases to trimming and J lost 1 base, with 7 bases between them. This CDR3 region has 13 residues. Germline assignment: CDR1 MRHNA and CDR2 SNTAGT. The CDR3 coding sequence is TGTGCCAGCAGTGTTTTCACGAACACTGAAGCTTTCTTT. Protein product: CASSVFTNTEAFF.

This chain uses TRBV5-4 with TRBJ1-2; D perhaps matches TRBD1 (5 bases). The germline V and J ends were trimmed by 2 bases and 0 bases, with 8 bases remaining between them. This CDR3 is built from 14 residues. Germline values: CDR1 SGHNT, CDR2 YYREEE (reference sequence). CDR3 in DNA: TGTGCCAGCAGCTTAGGGGCCACTAACTATGGCTACACCTTC. Its protein is CASSLGATNYGYTF.

The chain couples TRBV5-6 to TRBJ1-1, with TRBD1 matching over 7 bases. Germline-derived CDR1 and CDR2 are SGHDT and YYEEEE. This CDR3 has 13 amino acids. V was clipped by 4 bases and J by 3 bases; unmatched bases: 3. The CDR3 loop is CASSMTGYTEAFF. The DNA for the CDR3 is TGTGCCAGCAGCATGACAGGGTACACTGAAGCTTTCTTT.

The V gene is TRBV6-5, the J gene TRBJ2-1; 8 bases match TRBD2. Looked up from germline, CDR1 is MNHEY and CDR2 is SVGAGI. This CDR3 is built from 16 residues. Losses at the gene ends were 0 bases for V and 0 bases for J; bases not matched to a gene: 1. The CDR3: CASSYSGLGSYNEQFF. DNA for the CDR3: TGTGCCAGCAGTTACTCGGGACTAGGCTCCTACAATGAGCAGTTCTTC.

The chain couples TRBV10-3 to TRBJ2-1; D is undetermined. Germline V gene lookup returns CDR1 ENHRY and CDR2 SYGVKD. The V end lost 11 bases, the J end lost 5 bases, and 7 bases lay between the germline ends. This CDR3 contains 10 residues. The CDR3 is CAVGHNEQFF. The DNA of the CDR3 is TGTGCCGTCGGTCACAATGAGCAGTTCTTC.

The J gene is TRBJ2-5, the V gene TRBV7-9, with D unresolved. Trimming left V 5 bases short and J 1 base short, with 14 bases between. The CDR3 length is 15 residues. CDR1 and CDR2 (germline): SEHNR, FQNEAQ (reference sequence). Here the CDR3 DNA reads TGTGCCAGCAGCCCTTGGGGTTCAGCCCAAGAGACCCAGTACTTC. Encoded protein: CASSPWGSAQETQYF.

This clone showed up just once. V usage is TRBV5-1 and J usage is TRBJ2-5; TRBD1 matches 11 bases. Germline V CDR1 and CDR2: SGHRS, YFSETQ. J gave up 3 bases and V 0 bases, and 1 base lay outside the gene matches. This CDR3 has 15 residues. For the CDR3, the DNA is TGCGCCAGCAGCTTGGGGGACAGGGGGAAAGAGACCCAGTACTTC. Protein sequence: CASSLGDRGKETQYF.

The genes are TRBV12-3 or TRBV12-4 and TRBJ2-1, with D perhaps TRBD2 (5 bases). Trimming removed 3 bases from V and 10 bases from J, with 10 bases in between. This CDR3 has 12 residues. The CDR3 is CASSFGIPEQFF. The CDR3 coding sequence is TGTGCCAGCAGTTTCGGGATCCCCGAGCAGTTCTTC.

This clone was detected once. The chain joins TRBV3-1 (or the pseudogene TRBV3-2) to TRBJ1-4; D uncertain. Germline V gene lookup returns CDR1 LGHDT and CDR2 YNNKEL (reference sequence). The CDR3 has 13 residues. The V gene lost 4 bases and the J gene lost 4 bases, with 7 bases spanning the gap. This CDR3 reads CASSLSFNEKLFF. The CDR3 coding sequence is TGTGCCAGCAGCCTCTCCTTTAATGAAAAACTGTTTTTT.

V usage is TRBV14 and J usage is TRBJ2-1; unclear D gene. The CDR3 is made up of 15 amino acids. V shed 1 base and J shed 4 bases, with 11 bases lying between them. Germline values: CDR1 SGHDN, CDR2 FVKESK. DNA of the CDR3: TGTGCCAGCAGCCAAGCCCCCCGGTTTTACAATGAGCAGTTCTTC. This encodes CASSQAPRFYNEQFF.